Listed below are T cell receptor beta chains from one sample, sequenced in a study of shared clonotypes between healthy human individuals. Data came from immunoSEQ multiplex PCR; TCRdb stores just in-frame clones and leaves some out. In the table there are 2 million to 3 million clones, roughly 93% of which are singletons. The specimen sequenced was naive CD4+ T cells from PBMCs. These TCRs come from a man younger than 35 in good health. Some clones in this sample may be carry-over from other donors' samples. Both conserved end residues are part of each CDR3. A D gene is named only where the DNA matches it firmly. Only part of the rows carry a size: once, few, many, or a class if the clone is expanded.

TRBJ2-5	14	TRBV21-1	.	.	CASSMCGDTETQYF	TGTGCCAGCAGCATGTGTGGGGATACAGAGACCCAGTACTTC
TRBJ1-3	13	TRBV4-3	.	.	CASSQVFGDTIYF	TGCGCCAGCAGCCAGGTGTTTGGGGACACCATATATTTT
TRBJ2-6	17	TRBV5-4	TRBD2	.	CASSPPSGRGEANVLTF	TGTGCCAGCAGCCCGCCGAGCGGGAGAGGGGAGGCCAACGTCCTGACTTTC
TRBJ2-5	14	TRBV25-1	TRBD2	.	CASSEQRGQETQYF	TGTGCCAGCAGTGAACAGCGGGGGCAAGAGACCCAGTACTTC
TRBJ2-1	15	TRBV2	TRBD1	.	CASREGQGPPDEQFF	TGTGCCAGCAGGGAAGGACAGGGGCCCCCCGATGAGCAGTTCTTC
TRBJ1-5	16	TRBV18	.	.	CASSPTGTSPHQPQHF	TGTGCCAGCTCACCGACCGGGACCTCACCCCACCAGCCCCAGCATTTT
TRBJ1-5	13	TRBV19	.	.	CASSLGHPQPQHF	TGTGCCAGTAGTTTGGGGCACCCTCAGCCCCAGCATTTT
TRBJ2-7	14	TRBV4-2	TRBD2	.	CASRRRESSDEQYF	TGTGCCAGCAGGAGGCGGGAGAGTAGCGACGAGCAGTACTTC
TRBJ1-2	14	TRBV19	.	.	CASSHPRGDYGYTF	TGTGCCAGTAGTCACCCGAGAGGGGACTATGGCTACACCTTC
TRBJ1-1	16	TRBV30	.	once	CASRRSGAAANTEAFF	TGTGCCTCGCGCCGATCGGGGGCAGCCGCGAACACTGAAGCTTTCTTT
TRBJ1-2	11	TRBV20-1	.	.	CSARQPYGYTF	TGCAGTGCTAGACAGCCCTATGGCTACACCTTC
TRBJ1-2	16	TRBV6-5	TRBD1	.	CASSYSTTGVGYGYTF	TGTGCCAGCAGTTACTCAACGACAGGGGTAGGCTATGGCTACACCTTC
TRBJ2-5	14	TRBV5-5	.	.	CASSRTAYQETQYF	TGTGCCAGCAGCCGCACAGCGTACCAAGAGACCCAGTACTTC
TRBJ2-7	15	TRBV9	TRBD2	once	CASSPLGSGSYEQYF	TGTGCCAGCAGCCCCCTCGGTAGCGGGAGTTACGAGCAGTACTTC
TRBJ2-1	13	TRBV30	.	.	CAWSPWSYNEQFF	TGTGCCTGGAGTCCCTGGTCCTACAATGAGCAGTTCTTC
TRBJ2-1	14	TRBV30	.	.	CAWSASVNYNEQFF	TGTGCCTGGAGTGCTAGCGTGAATTACAATGAGCAGTTCTTC
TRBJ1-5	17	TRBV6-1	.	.	CASSVPLGGGGNQPQHF	TGTGCCAGCAGTGTTCCTCTCGGGGGGGGCGGCAATCAGCCCCAGCATTTT
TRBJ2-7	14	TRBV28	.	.	CASSAGTDRYEQYF	TGTGCCAGCAGTGCCGGGACGGACCGCTACGAGCAGTACTTC
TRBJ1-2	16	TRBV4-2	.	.	CASSQDGAQDLYGYTF	TGTGCCAGCAGCCAAGATGGGGCACAGGATCTCTATGGCTACACCTTC
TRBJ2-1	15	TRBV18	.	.	CASSPPRGGLDEQFF	TGTGCCAGCTCACCACCGAGGGGAGGATTGGATGAGCAGTTCTTC
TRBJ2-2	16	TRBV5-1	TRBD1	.	CASSFRTGGNTGELFF	TGCGCCAGCAGCTTCAGGACAGGGGGTAACACCGGGGAGCTGTTTTTT
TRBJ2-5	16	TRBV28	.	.	CASSLLPRENRETQYF	TGTGCCAGCAGTTTATTACCCCGGGAGAATAGAGAGACCCAGTACTTC
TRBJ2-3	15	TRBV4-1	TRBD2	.	CASSQFLQREDTQYF	TGCGCCAGCAGCCAATTCTTACAGCGGGAGGATACGCAGTATTTT
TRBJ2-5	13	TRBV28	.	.	CASGRVAGETQYF	TGTGCCAGCGGACGGGTGGCCGGGGAGACCCAGTACTTC
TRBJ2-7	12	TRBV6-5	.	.	CASRDTTYEQYF	TGTGCCAGCAGGGACACGACCTACGAGCAGTACTTC
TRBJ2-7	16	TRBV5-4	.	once	CASSLAMQGGSYEQYF	TGTGCCAGCAGCTTGGCCATGCAGGGAGGTTCCTACGAGCAGTACTTC
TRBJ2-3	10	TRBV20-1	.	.	CLTSTDTQYF	TGCCTAACTAGCACAGATACGCAGTATTTT
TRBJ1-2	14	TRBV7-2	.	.	CASSPKWGSLGYTF	TGTGCCAGCAGCCCAAAATGGGGGAGCTTGGGCTACACCTTC
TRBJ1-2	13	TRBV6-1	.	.	CASSVTRDYGYTF	TGTGCCAGCAGTGTTACGAGGGACTATGGCTACACCTTC
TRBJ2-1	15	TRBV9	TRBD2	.	CASSAQRGPYNEQFF	TGTGCCAGCAGCGCCCAGCGGGGCCCCTACAATGAGCAGTTCTTC
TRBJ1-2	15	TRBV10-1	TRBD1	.	CASSDSGQVRGGYTF	TGCGCCAGCAGTGATAGCGGACAGGTACGGGGGGGCTACACCTTC
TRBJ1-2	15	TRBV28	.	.	CASSNDFSVVYGYTF	TGTGCCAGCAGTAATGATTTTTCAGTGGTCTATGGCTACACCTTC
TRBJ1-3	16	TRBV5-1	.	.	CASSWTSAFSGNTIYF	TGCGCCAGCAGCTGGACTTCAGCTTTCTCTGGAAACACCATATATTTT
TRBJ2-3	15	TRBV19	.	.	CASTQGQEEADTQYF	TGTGCCAGTACCCAGGGGCAGGAGGAGGCAGATACGCAGTATTTT
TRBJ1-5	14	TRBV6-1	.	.	CATDRIGGNQPQHF	TGTGCCACCGACCGAATAGGAGGGAATCAGCCCCAGCATTTT
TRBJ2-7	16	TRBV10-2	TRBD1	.	CATQTLDRAGIYEQYF	TGCGCCACCCAAACTCTGGACAGGGCCGGTATTTACGAGCAGTACTTC
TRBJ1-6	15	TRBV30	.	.	CAWSVFGAHNSPLHF	TGTGCCTGGAGTGTTTTCGGGGCCCATAATTCACCCCTCCACTTT
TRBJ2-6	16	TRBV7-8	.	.	CASSPPLRAGANVLTF	TGTGCCAGCAGCCCGCCACTGCGAGCTGGGGCCAACGTCCTGACTTTC
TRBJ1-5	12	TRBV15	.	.	CATSRDRDIKHF	TGTGCCACCAGCAGAGACCGGGACATTAAGCATTTT
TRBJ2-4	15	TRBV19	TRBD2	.	CASREREVSKNIQYF	TGTGCCAGTAGGGAGCGGGAGGTCTCCAAAAACATTCAGTACTTC
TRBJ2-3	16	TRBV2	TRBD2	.	CASRGTSGLGTDTQYF	TGTGCCAGCAGGGGGACTAGCGGGTTAGGCACAGATACGCAGTATTTT
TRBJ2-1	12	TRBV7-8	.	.	CASSLASNEQFF	TGTGCCAGCAGCTTAGCAAGCAATGAGCAGTTCTTC
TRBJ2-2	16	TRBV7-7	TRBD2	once	CASSPSGALIAGELFF	TGTGCCAGCAGCCCTAGCGGGGCGCTCATCGCCGGGGAGCTGTTTTTT
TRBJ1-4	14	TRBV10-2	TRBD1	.	CASNPRGQNEKLFF	TGCGCCAGCAACCCCAGGGGGCAGAATGAAAAACTGTTTTTT
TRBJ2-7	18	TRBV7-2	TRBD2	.	CASSLVSRREGSLREQYF	TGTGCCAGCAGCTTAGTATCCCGGCGGGAGGGCTCTCTTAGGGAGCAGTACTTC
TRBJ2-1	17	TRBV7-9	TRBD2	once	CASSSDRTSGRLYEQFF	TGTGCCAGCAGCTCGGACCGGACTAGCGGGAGGTTATATGAGCAGTTCTTC